This T cell receptor beta chain comes out of a study of shared clonotypes between healthy human individuals (dated by TCRdb to about 2020). About the investigation overall: Two women and a few men aged 18 to 49 years were included in the cohort. To increase sequencing depth and limit assay-specific biases, TCR repertoire library preparation and sequencing were carried out by different laboratories using diverse techniques. Between about 0.9 and 8.9 billion PBMCs per donor were obtained by leukapheresis. For each donor, CD4 naive and CD4 memory were each given three plates, CD8 naive was given two plates, and CD8 memory was given one plate. The study deeply sequenced blood TCR repertoires of five healthy adults to estimate repertoire size and the extent of clonotype sharing between individuals.

The donors were healthy, HIV-negative adults with no recently reported acute infections or vaccinations. Only Caucasian adults living in Nashville, Tennessee, USA were represented among the donors. CD4+ T cells were enriched by magnetic negative selection; naive cells were then positively selected on CD45RA, and the negative fraction formed the memory subset. After blood collection by leukapheresis, PBMCs were isolated using Ficoll-Histopaque density gradient centrifugation and then cryopreserved in the vapor phase of liquid nitrogen. Purity and quantity of every magnetically sorted T cell population were checked by analytical flow cytometry. Genomic DNA was isolated from every sorted fraction and measured by UV absorbance on a Nanodrop 2000c. The investigation overall reported the following: Pairwise subsampling led to the expectation that sequencing depth would affect the degree of clonotype sharing among donors. Approximately 5% of naive CD4, 3.5% of naive CD8, 2.3% of memory CD4, and less than 0.45% of memory CD8 clonotypes were shared across several donors. Larger estimated clonotype richness was generally found for naive subsets than for memory subsets. Sampling was restricted to blood, and TCR repertoires in tissue are likely to differ from TCR repertoires in blood. Because the study included a small number of donors, the genetic and exposure-history diversity represented was limited. Clonotypes shared by all four sorted-subset donors showed higher generation probabilities than non-shared clonotypes. Rarefaction of sorted-subset datasets indicated incomplete sequencing despite the large sequencing depth.

As to this clone: Its antigen target is currently unknown. There are no base qualities to consult, and no much larger clone falls within one base.

TCR CDR3 regions were amplified from genomic DNA by multiplex PCR using the deep immunoSEQ assay. Extracted genomic DNA from each cell subset was distributed evenly across all wells of several immunoSEQ 96-well plates, and each plate was treated as a replicate. For sorted subsets, about 200 ng genomic DNA, equal to 30,000 to 35,000 T cell genomes, was loaded into each replicate PCR. Purified libraries were quantified with a Qubit 3.0 fluorometer, sized on a Bioanalyzer 2100, and re-quantified with the KAPA Library Quantification kit. A separate single-read 150-cycle Illumina NextSeq 550 flow cell was used to sequence each immunoSEQ 96-well plate. In the source study's methods: Because only junctional sequences without quality scores were contained in the immunoSEQ output, filtering matching that applied to full-length reads could not be performed. Sequences were annotated with PyIR, a Python wrapper for IgBLAST v1.9, using IMGT germline references to assign V/J genes and CDR3. Reads with weak V/J assignments (E-value above 1e-6), missing CDR3, stop codons, out-of-frame junctions, or ambiguous translated residues were removed. V3J clonotypes were defined by identical inferred V gene, J gene, and CDR3 amino acid sequence. To compute the percentage overlap between repertoires, the number of shared unique clonotypes was divided by the size of the smaller repertoire. Three approaches were used to assess repertoire richness: RTK rarefaction, the Chao1 estimator, and Recon v2.1 estimates of unobserved clonotypes. OLGA was used to compute generation probabilities for all TCRbeta clonotypes that the gDNA method yielded from several donors. In TCRdb, the immuneACCESS table is reduced to in-frame sequences with V and J assigned. These tables do not hold every clone; where another copy was compared, an unresolved V gene accounts for under half, and the others remain unexplained. That table furnishes V, J and clone size, whereas the DNA furnished D and trimming. Recorded for this sample are roughly 2.4 million clones; approximately 94% of them occurred a single time. The ten most abundant clones make up around 0.13% of the sample.

CDR1 and CDR2 (MNHNY, SVGAGI) derive from the germline V gene (reference sequence). Ends trimmed: V by 10 bases, J by 2 bases; bases unmatched to a gene: 5. The CDR3, cysteine through phenylalanine, is 13 amino acids long. Solely the CDR3 DNA is kept, with 39 bases framed from the first base. Sample: naive CD4+ T cells sorted from blood. This specimen's cell subset or site label, per the study, means: CD45RA+ positively selected. The V and J segments used are TRBV6-6 and TRBJ2-7; TRBD1 agrees with 10 junctional bases. The source of this sequence is a man aged 18 to 30 in good health. CDR3 reads: CATGQGSPYEQYF. At the DNA level, the sequence is TGTGCCACGGGACAGGGGTCCCCCTACGAGCAGTACTTC.